Each of the 5 T cell receptor beta chains below was sequenced from the same sample in a study of OX40 agonist ivuxolimab in advanced cancers. Clones were sequenced by immunoSEQ multiplex PCR, and TCRdb holds only the in-frame ones, with some missing. The sample lists about 58,000 clones, 85% to 90% seen once, with about 0.8% in the top ten. Sequencing was performed on CD4+ or CD8+ T cells sorted from blood, taken in a trial of the OX40 agonist ivuxolimab. These receptor sequences come from an adult with an advanced solid tumor such as melanoma, head and neck, liver or kidney cancer.

The chain uses TRBV19 and TRBJ1-5; 10 bases line up with TRBD1. The V and J ends lost 6 bases and 7 bases, in that order; junction bases with no gene match: 0. This CDR3 spans 12 amino acids. Germline V gene lookup returns CDR1 LNHDA and CDR2 SQIVND (reference sequence). CDR3 DNA: TGTGCCAGTAGGGACAGGGGGCAGCCCCAGCATTTT. Translation: CASRDRGQPQHF.

This clone appeared once. The V and J genes are TRBV7-2 and TRBJ2-1, with D perhaps matching TRBD1 (5 bases). Germline CDR1 SGHTA, CDR2 FQGNSA. Trimming took off 3 bases at V and 4 bases at J, with 10 bases between the two ends. This CDR3 region has 14 residues. The CDR3: CASSFPDSYNEQFF. CDR3 nucleotide sequence: TGTGCCAGCAGCTTCCCAGACAGTTACAATGAGCAGTTCTTC.

The chain links TRBV5-1 to TRBJ2-7; 10 bases agree with TRBD2. Germline V CDR1 and CDR2: SGHRS, YFSETQ. Trimming removed 3 bases from V and 1 base from J; junction bases left unmatched: 4. This CDR3 comprises 15 residues. For the CDR3, the DNA is TGCGCCAGCAGCTGGGGGACTAGCGAGTCCTACGAGCAGTACTTC. Translating gives CASSWGTSESYEQYF.

The chain links TRBV18 to TRBJ2-7; D might be TRBD2 (6 bases). Germline assignment: CDR1 KGHSH and CDR2 LQKENI. V was trimmed by 0 bases and J by 1 base, leaving 13 bases between them. This CDR3 spans 16 amino acids. The CDR3 nucleotides are TGTGCCAGCTCACCACCGCTTGGGCGGGATTCCTACGAGCAGTACTTC. Translation: CASSPPLGRDSYEQYF.

This chain links TRBV28 with TRBJ2-5, with 10 bases that match TRBD2. This CDR3 is 18 amino acids long. The V and J ends lost 6 bases and 5 bases, in that order; junction bases with no gene match: 18. Germline V lookup: CDR1 MDHEN, CDR2 SYDVKM. CDR3 sequence reads: CASSRMGLARRGGETQYF. The CDR3 nucleotides read TGTGCCAGCAGCCGGATGGGACTAGCGCGACGTGGAGGCGAGACCCAGTACTTC. The full variable domain, rest sourced from reference TRBV28 and TRBJ2-5, is DVKVTQSSRYLVKRTGEKVFLECVQDMDHENMFWYRQDPGLGLRLIYFSYDVKMKEKGDIPEGYSVSREKKERFSLILESASTNQTSMYLCASSRMGLARRGGETQYFGPGTRLLVL.